This T cell receptor beta chain was recovered during a study of Ad26.COV2.S vaccination and SARS-CoV-2 variants. Study in general: The authors gave Ad26.COV2.S intramuscularly, either once or twice 56 days apart. Study results and caveats: After vaccination, substantial breadth of spike-specific CD8+ and CD4+ responses was reported.

The germline gives CDR1 SGDLS, CDR2 YYNGEE. This CDR3 is 16 amino acids long. The germline V and J ends were trimmed by 0 bases and 0 bases, with 13 bases remaining between them. Profiled with immunoSEQ multiplex PCR; TCRdb holds only in-frame clones, not every one. The sample has around 450,000 clones, around 91% seen once. Treatment given: some 20 received Ad26.COV2.S at low or high dose, single or two shots; several received placebo; per-sample allocation not given. At day 63 after the first vaccine or placebo injection, samples were drawn. Based in Boston, the donor was an adult of 18-55 years. With regard to this clone: Its antigen is unidentified.

This TCR was sampled from a person between 18 and 59 years old who received the Ad26.COV2.S COVID-19 vaccine or a placebo. The J gene is TRBJ2-7, the V gene TRBV9; possibly TRBD2 for D (5 bases). Specimen: peripheral blood, collected in a trial of Ad26.COV2.S vaccine versus placebo. The CDR3 coding sequence is TGTGCCAGCAGCGTAGACCCAAGCGGCGGCTCCTACGAGCAGTACTTC. Protein sequence: CASSVDPSGGSYEQYF.